These T cell receptor beta chains were read from a single sample in a study of shared T cell receptors in the human thymus. Clones were sequenced by immunoSEQ multiplex PCR, and TCRdb holds only the in-frame ones, with some missing. The profile shows about 500,000 clones, 78% of them singletons. The data also belong to a second study, concerning human thymus T cells.

What was sequenced was thymocytes. These receptors all stem from a boy younger than two with a congenital heart defect. The CDR3 runs from the conserved cysteine through the conserved F or W. The D gene is left open where the match is weak. A row's size may be missing; if present it is once, few, many or a size class.

d_call	j_call	v_call	cdr3_length	clone_size	cdr3_nt	cdr3_aa
TRBD1	TRBJ1-1	TRBV7-9	18	NA	TGTGCCAGCAGCTTAGTGGGGACAGGGGAGTACAAGGACACTGAAGCTTTCTTT	CASSLVGTGEYKDTEAFF
NA	TRBJ2-7	TRBV13	12	NA	TGTGCCAGCAGTCCAGGCCCGGCCGAGCAGTACTTC	CASSPGPAEQYF
TRBD1	TRBJ2-2	TRBV7-3	15	NA	TGTGCCAGCAGCCCCCGACAGGGGGCCCCCGGGGAGCTGTTTTTT	CASSPRQGAPGELFF
NA	TRBJ1-2	TRBV15	17	NA	TGTGCCACCTCCCTTACAAAAAGGGGAGGCCCTAACTATGGCTACACCTTC	CATSLTKRGGPNYGYTF
NA	TRBJ2-1	TRBV10-1	13	once	TGCGCCAGCAGTCGGGACATATACAATGAGCAGTTCTTC	CASSRDIYNEQFF
TRBD1	TRBJ1-5	TRBV2	13	NA	TGTGCCAGCAGAAGACAGGGGAATCAGCCCCAGCATTTT	CASRRQGNQPQHF
TRBD2	TRBJ2-5	TRBV6-5	16	NA	TGTGCCAGCAGTTGGTCCTTAGCGGGGCCCCAAGAGACCCAGTACTTC	CASSWSLAGPQETQYF
NA	TRBJ1-2	TRBV5-6	12	NA	TGTGCCAGCAGTTGGAGTTTCTATGGCTACACCTTC	CASSWSFYGYTF
TRBD1	TRBJ1-1	TRBV5-1	16	NA	TGCGCCAGCAGCCACCGGACCGACAGGGTGAACACTGAAGCTTTCTTT	CASSHRTDRVNTEAFF
NA	TRBJ2-3	TRBV13	15	NA	TGTGCCAGCAGCCGCACGGGGCGGGACACAGATACGCAGTATTTT	CASSRTGRDTDTQYF
TRBD1	TRBJ2-6	TRBV28	16	NA	TGTGCCAGCAGTTACAGGGGAGAGACCGGGGCCAACGTCCTGACTTTC	CASSYRGETGANVLTF
NA	TRBJ1-6	TRBV28	16	NA	TGTGCCAGCACCCCCCCGGGACTTCAGGGTTATTCACCCCTCCACTTT	CASTPPGLQGYSPLHF
TRBD1	TRBJ2-7	TRBV15	22	NA	TGTGCCACCAGCCCGTCGGGACAGGGGGTAGCGGGATGGGGGAGGAAGCCCTACGAGCAGTACTTC	CATSPSGQGVAGWGRKPYEQYF
NA	TRBJ1-1	TRBV11-2	15	NA	TGTGCCAGCAGCTCCGCCCCTCACAGGGAGACTGAAGCTTTCTTT	CASSSAPHRETEAFF
TRBD2	TRBJ2-3	TRBV29-1	15	NA	TGCAGCGCAACGGGACTAGCGGGGATCACAGATACGCAGTATTTT	CSATGLAGITDTQYF
NA	TRBJ1-1	TRBV11-3	12	NA	TGTGCCAGCAGCTTAGGGCCAGGGGAAGCTTTCTTT	CASSLGPGEAFF
TRBD1	TRBJ2-7	TRBV27	15	NA	TGTGCCAGCAGTCCGAGACAGGGGGCCCTCTACGAGCAGTACTTC	CASSPRQGALYEQYF
TRBD2	TRBJ2-1	TRBV14	16	NA	TGTGCCAGCAGCCCTGGGACTAGCGAAATTAGCAATGAGCAGTTCTTC	CASSPGTSEISNEQFF
TRBD2	TRBJ2-7	TRBV27	19	NA	TGTGCCAGCAGCCTGTCCTCTTCGGGTAGCGGGAGAAGGACCTACGAGCAGTACTTC	CASSLSSSGSGRRTYEQYF
NA	TRBJ1-2	TRBV30	13	few	TGTGCCTGGAGTAGCCAGGGAGGCTATGGCTACACCTTC	CAWSSQGGYGYTF
NA	TRBJ1-2	TRBV12-5	13	NA	TGTGCTAGTGGTTTGGTACAGCTATATGGCTACACCTTC	CASGLVQLYGYTF
TRBD2	TRBJ2-1	TRBV4-2	16	NA	TGTGCCAGCAGCCAAGAGGGGACTAGCGGGACGGTAGAGCAGTTCTTC	CASSQEGTSGTVEQFF
TRBD2	TRBJ2-1	TRBV2	17	NA	TGTGCCAGCAGTGATAGGCTTAGGACTAGCGGGCCTAATGAGCAGTTCTTC	CASSDRLRTSGPNEQFF
TRBD1	TRBJ1-1	TRBV5-1	16	NA	TGCGCCAGCAGCCTTAGGACAGGGGCATACAACACTGAAGCTTTCTTT	CASSLRTGAYNTEAFF
NA	TRBJ2-3	TRBV12-5	14	once	TGTGCTAGTGGTTTGGAGGCGGCCACAGATACGCAGTATTTT	CASGLEAATDTQYF
TRBD1	TRBJ1-1	TRBV11-2	16	NA	TGTGCCAGCAGCTTAGTGACAGGGCGCATGAACACTGAAGCTTTCTTT	CASSLVTGRMNTEAFF
TRBD2	TRBJ2-1	TRBV2	20	NA	TGTGCCAGCAGTGAAACGGGAGGGCCTTTAACCAATCCGAAACATGCTGAGCAGTTCTTC	CASSETGGPLTNPKHAEQFF
NA	TRBJ2-1	TRBV28	15	NA	TGTGCCAGCAGTAGGGACACAAGGGGGATGAATGAGCAGTTCTTC	CASSRDTRGMNEQFF
TRBD2	TRBJ2-5	TRBV10-2	16	few	TGCGCCAGCAGTTACCGGGACTACCCCCCTATAGAGACCCAGTACTTC	CASSYRDYPPIETQYF
TRBD2	TRBJ2-5	TRBV7-9	19	few	TGTGCCAGCAGCCCCCCTAGCGGGAGGGCCCCTTGGTACCAAGAGACCCAGTACTTC	CASSPPSGRAPWYQETQYF
NA	TRBJ2-1	TRBV11-3	16	NA	TGTGCCAGCAGCTTAGATCCGGTGCTCGAGTACAATGAGCAGTTCTTC	CASSLDPVLEYNEQFF
TRBD1	TRBJ1-5	TRBV5-1	19	NA	TGCGCCAGCAGCTTGAGGGTGGAGACAGGGCTCTATAGCAATCAGCCCCAGCATTTT	CASSLRVETGLYSNQPQHF
NA	TRBJ1-1	TRBV6-5	13	NA	TGTGCCAGCAGTTCTCAGGGTAACACTGAAGCTTTCTTT	CASSSQGNTEAFF
TRBD1	TRBJ2-7	TRBV14	15	NA	TGTGCCAGCAGCCAAGAGGGACAGGGGACAGAAGAGCAGTACTTC	CASSQEGQGTEEQYF
TRBD1	TRBJ1-5	TRBV5-1	16	NA	TGCGCCAGCAGCTGGGAACCCGGACAGGGAAAGCAGCCCCAGCATTTT	CASSWEPGQGKQPQHF
TRBD2	TRBJ2-3	TRBV7-9	16	NA	TGTGCCAGCAGCTTAGGGACTAGCGGGAGTCCAGATACGCAGTATTTT	CASSLGTSGSPDTQYF
TRBD2	TRBJ2-7	TRBV4-3	15	few	TGCGCCAGCAGCCAAGACCAAGGACTAGTCTACGAGCAGTACTTC	CASSQDQGLVYEQYF
TRBD1	TRBJ2-7	TRBV7-2	16	NA	TGTGCCAGCAGCTTAGACCGGGACAGGGTCTGCGACGAGCAGTACTTC	CASSLDRDRVCDEQYF
TRBD2	TRBJ2-3	TRBV4-1	20	NA	TGCGCCAGCAGCCGCCCAGTGGCGGGAGAGTGGGGTCCCAACACAGATACGCAGTATTTT	CASSRPVAGEWGPNTDTQYF
TRBD2	TRBJ2-1	TRBV4-3	17	NA	TGCGCCAGCAGCCATCCCCCCGGGACTAGCCCGTACAATGAGCAGTTCTTC	CASSHPPGTSPYNEQFF
NA	TRBJ2-7	TRBV6-1	15	NA	TGTGCCAGCAGTGAAGTGACGGGAGCGGTCCACGAGCAGTACTTC	CASSEVTGAVHEQYF
NA	TRBJ1-5	TRBV28	13	NA	TGTGCCAGCAGCGTGGAGAGCAATCAGCCCCAGCATTTT	CASSVESNQPQHF
TRBD2	TRBJ2-7	TRBV14	17	few	TGTGCCAGCAGCCAGCTTCAATCCTCTAGCGGGATCTACGAGCAGTACTTC	CASSQLQSSSGIYEQYF
NA	TRBJ1-2	TRBV5-1	15	NA	TGCGCCAGCAGCTTGGGGGAGGGACCCATCTATGGCTACACCTTC	CASSLGEGPIYGYTF
TRBD2	TRBJ2-7	TRBV7-9	15	NA	TGTGCCAGCAGCTTATCGGGACTAGCGGACAGGGAGCAGTACTTC	CASSLSGLADREQYF
TRBD1	TRBJ1-1	TRBV29-1	13	NA	TGCAGCGCCTACAGGGGAGTGAACACTGAAGCTTTCTTT	CSAYRGVNTEAFF
TRBD1	TRBJ2-7	TRBV27	18	NA	TGTGCCAGCAGTATAGCTAAGACTTCCCGGGACAGGGGCAATGAGCAGTACTTC	CASSIAKTSRDRGNEQYF
TRBD1	TRBJ2-5	TRBV4-2	16	NA	TGTGCCAGCAGCCAAACCAACAGGGGCAGAGGAGAGACCCAGTACTTC	CASSQTNRGRGETQYF
NA	TRBJ2-7	TRBV27	12	NA	TGTGCCAGCGGCCCCGAGGGTGACGAGCAGTACTTC	CASGPEGDEQYF
NA	TRBJ2-3	TRBV7-3	15	NA	TGTGCCAGCAGCTTGGACTCTGGGGGGAGAGATACGCAGTATTTT	CASSLDSGGRDTQYF
TRBD1	TRBJ1-4	TRBV29-1	16	NA	TGCAGCGTTGACTTGGGACAGGGGGAGGGTAATGAAAAACTGTTTTTT	CSVDLGQGEGNEKLFF
NA	TRBJ2-5	TRBV30	14	once	TGTGCCTGGAGAGATTGGACAAGGTCTGAGACCCAGTACTTC	CAWRDWTRSETQYF
TRBD2	TRBJ2-1	TRBV4-1	20	NA	TGCGCCAGCAGCCAAGGGGGACTAGCGGGAGGGTATAGCTCCTACAATGAGCAGTTCTTC	CASSQGGLAGGYSSYNEQFF
TRBD2	TRBJ2-1	TRBV29-1	18	few	TGCAGCGTCAACATCGAGCGGGAGGCCAGAAGCTCCTACAATGAGCAGTTCTTC	CSVNIEREARSSYNEQFF
TRBD1	TRBJ1-5	TRBV6-1	14	NA	TGTGCCAGCAGTGTAGTCACAGGGGATCAGCCCCAGCATTTT	CASSVVTGDQPQHF